The rows below give T cell receptor beta chains drawn from one sample of a study of CD4 and CD8 cells across lung adenocarcinoma regions. MiXCR, applied by TCRdb to the PCR reads, yields one record per CDR3 protein. The data contain roughly 19,000 distinct CDR3 sequences, around 53% of them singletons. Sequencing was done on a sample of CD8+ T cells from the center of a lung tumor. These receptor sequences come from a female donor with lung adenocarcinoma. The CD4 and CD8 labels of this study may be unreliable. CDR3s include the opening cysteine and the closing phenylalanine or tryptophan. D genes are given only for firm matches. Only part of the rows carry a size: once, few, many, or a class if the clone is expanded.

>TRBJ2-7|TRBV7-2|-|few
TGTGCCAGCAGCTTAGGTTTCCGGGACGCGCTTTACGAGCAGTACTTC
CASSLGFRDALYEQYF
>TRBJ2-1|TRBV7-2|TRBD2|-
TGTGCCAGCAGCTTAGGGACTAGCCTCTACAATGAGCAGTTCTTC
CASSLGTSLYNEQFF
>TRBJ2-1|TRBV6-5|TRBD1|-
TGTGCCAGCAGTTCCTGGACAGGAGTTAACAATGAGCAGTTCTTC
CASSSWTGVNNEQFF
>TRBJ2-1|TRBV6-1|-|-
TGTGCCAGCAGTGAAGCGGGGAACCCCGCCAATGAGCAGTTCTTC
CASSEAGNPANEQFF
>TRBJ1-1|TRBV7-2|-|-
TGTGCCAGCAGCTACTCCCTTAACACTGAAGCTTTCTTT
CASSYSLNTEAFF
>TRBJ2-1|TRBV7-2|-|few
TGTGCCAGCAGCGCCCAGGCTAGCTCCTACAATGAGCAGTTCTTC
CASSAQASSYNEQFF
>TRBJ2-5|TRBV6-1|-|-
TGTGCCAGCAGTGAAGTTCGGTGGGACGCCCTGAATTTC
CASSEVRWDALNF
>TRBJ2-7|TRBV6-1|TRBD2|-
TGTGCCAGTGTTTCGGGGGGGGAAAACCAGCAGTACTTC
CASVSGGENQQYF
>TRBJ2-3|TRBV6-2/TRBV6-3|TRBD2|-
TGTGCCAGCGGGGGTAACGGACTAGGGGAGACAGATACGCAGTACTTT
CASGGNGLGETDTQYF
>TRBJ2-1|TRBV7-8|TRBD1|once
TGTGCCAGCAGCCCGATGGACAGGTTGGTCAATGAGCAGTTCTTC
CASSPMDRLVNEQFF
>TRBJ2-7|TRBV7-2|-|-
TGTGCCAGCACCCCGGGGGATTCCGAGCAGTACTTC
CASTPGDSEQYF
>TRBJ1-1|TRBV12-3/TRBV12-4|-|-
TGTGCCAGCAGCCTTTCGCAGGGTAGAAACACTGAAGCTTTCTTT
CASSLSQGRNTEAFF
>TRBJ2-5|TRBV6-1|-|-
TGTGCCAGCATGAGGTTGGGGGTAGAGACCCAGTACTTC
CASMRLGVETQYF
>TRBJ1-2|TRBV6-1|-|-
TGTGCCAGCAGTGATGCCGGGACGAGTTCCCATGGCTACACCTTC
CASSDAGTSSHGYTF
>TRBJ2-2|TRBV7-2|-|few
TGTGCCAGCAGCTTTGAGAGTGTGTCCGGAGAGCTGTTTTTT
CASSFESVSGELFF
>TRBJ2-4|TRBV6-1|-|-
TGTGCCAGCAGACCTTCGGGGCGGGGAGACACAGACACGCAGTACTTC
CASRPSGRGDTDTQYF
>TRBJ2-3|TRBV12-3/TRBV12-4|-|-
TGTGCCGTCACGGGGGTGTGTGCCACAGACATGCAGTATTTT
CAVTGVCATDMQYF
>TRBJ1-6|TRBV6-1|-|many
TGTGCCAGCAGCCAAAGCAGGAATTCACCCCTCCACTTT
CASSQSRNSPLHF
>TRBJ2-3|TRBV27|-|-
TGTGCCAGGGGGCTACGCAGGGCCCACCCAGAGACGCAGTATTTC
CARGLRRAHPETQYF
>TRBJ2-3|TRBV27|-|-
TGTGCCGGCACGGGGCTGGGAGCCACAAACATGCAGTATTTT
CAGTGLGATNMQYF
>TRBJ1-6|TRBV27|-|-
TGTGCCAGCAAGACTGCCACCTATAATTCACCCCTCCACTTT
CASKTATYNSPLHF
>TRBJ1-2|TRBV6-1|-|many
TGTGCCAGCAGTGAAGCCGGGGCAGGGCGATCCTATGGCTACACCTTC
CASSEAGAGRSYGYTF
>TRBJ2-5|TRBV12-3/TRBV12-4|TRBD1|many
TGTGCCAGCAGCCATGACAGGGGTGGCGAGACCCAGTACTTC
CASSHDRGGETQYF
>TRBJ2-5|TRBV6-2/TRBV6-3|-|-
TGTGCCAGCAGTTACGGCATTGTAGCTGCTAGCACAGATACGCAGTACTTC
CASSYGIVAASTDTQYF
>TRBJ2-7|TRBV6-1|TRBD2|many
TGTGCCAGCAGAAGACTAGCGGGGTTTTCCTACGAGCAGTACTTC
CASRRLAGFSYEQYF
>TRBJ2-3|TRBV6-1|TRBD1|-
TGTGCCAGCAGGACAGGGGGCCCAGATACGCAGTATTTT
CASRTGGPDTQYF
>TRBJ2-1|TRBV27|TRBD1|-
TGTGCCAGCAGTCCCCGACAGGGGGCGGGTGAGACCCAGTTCTTC
CASSPRQGAGETQFF
>TRBJ2-1|TRBV6-1|TRBD2|many
TGTGCCAGCAGGCGAGACCCGACTAGCGGACAAGAGACCCAGTTCTTC
CASRRDPTSGQETQFF
>TRBJ1-4|TRBV4-1|-|-
TGCGCCAGCAGCGAGGCGAGATGGGGTGCTGAAAAACTGTTTTTT
CASSEARWGAEKLFF
>TRBJ2-3|TRBV5-1|-|few
TGCGCCAGCAGCTTGTCATCAAATCCCGCAGATACGCAGTATTTT
CASSLSSNPADTQYF
>TRBJ1-5|TRBV6-1|-|-
TGTGCCAGCACCGGGACAAGCAATCAGCCCCACCACTTT
CASTGTSNQPHHF
>TRBJ2-3|TRBV9|TRBD1|-
TGTGCCAGCAGCGTAGAACAGGGGGTAGATACGCAGTATTTT
CASSVEQGVDTQYF
>TRBJ2-5|TRBV27|-|-
TGTGCCAGCAGTTTAGTCAGGCCCACAGCTACCCAGTACTTC
CASSLVRPTATQYF
>TRBJ2-1|TRBV10-2|TRBD2|many
TGCGCCAGCAGGATGGGACTAGCGGGAGGGAGCTCCTACAATGAGCAGTTCTTC
CASRMGLAGGSSYNEQFF
>TRBJ2-5|TRBV10-3|-|-
TGTGCCATCAGTGAGTCGAAGGGAGGAGAGACCCAGTACTTC
CAISESKGGETQYF
>TRBJ2-3|TRBV6-1|-|few
TGTGCCAGCAGTGAGGCTTGGAACACCGGGGAGCAGTATTTT
CASSEAWNTGEQYF
>TRBJ2-3|TRBV6-5|-|many
TGTGCCAGCAGTTACTCCGCGGGGACCCCCACAGATACGCAGTATTTT
CASSYSAGTPTDTQYF
>TRBJ2-4|TRBV6-1|TRBD1|-
TGTGCCAGCAGTCCGGGACAGGGCTTTGGAAACATTCAGTACTTC
CASSPGQGFGNIQYF
>TRBJ2-3|TRBV6-1|-|-
TGTGCCAGCAGTGAAGAGGCATGGGATACGCAGTATTTT
CASSEEAWDTQYF
>TRBJ1-1|TRBV11-2|-|many
TGTGCCAGCAGCTTAGCCCGGGGACGGATGAACACTGAAGCTTTCTTT
CASSLARGRMNTEAFF
>TRBJ1-2|TRBV4-2|-|-
TGTGCCAGCAGCCAAGAGAGGGGTAATCGTGGCTACACCTTC
CASSQERGNRGYTF
>TRBJ2-1|TRBV6-1|TRBD2|few
TGTGCCAGCAGTGTGGGAGGGTTTGGTGAGCAGTTCTTC
CASSVGGFGEQFF
>TRBJ2-2|TRBV6-1|-|-
TGTGCCAGCAGCCACAGCGTTTACACCGGGGAGCTGTTTTTT
CASSHSVYTGELFF
>TRBJ2-1|TRBV6-1|TRBD2|few
TGTGCCAGCAGTAGAACTAGCGGGGCTATTAAGCAGTTCTTC
CASSRTSGAIKQFF
>TRBJ2-2|TRBV6-1|TRBD2|few
TGTGCCAGCAGTGAATCTGTGACTAGCACTGGGGAGCTGTTTTTT
CASSESVTSTGELFF
>TRBJ2-3|TRBV6-1|TRBD2|few
TGTGCCAGCAGTGATCGGTCTAGCGGGACGGCAGATACGCAGTATTTT
CASSDRSSGTADTQYF
>TRBJ2-3|TRBV10-2|-|-
TGCGCCAGCAGTGAAACGGGCGATACGCAGTATTTT
CASSETGDTQYF
>TRBJ1-2|TRBV6-1|TRBD1|many
TGTGCCAGCAGGACAGGGATCTATGGCTACACCTTC
CASRTGIYGYTF
>TRBJ2-3|TRBV27|-|-
TGTGGCAGGGGTTCCGGGGGCAGGGGCCCAGAGACGCAGTATTTC
CGRGSGGRGPETQYF
>TRBJ1-2|TRBV4-1|-|-
TGCGCCAGCAGCCAAGATTGGGGGGCAGGGAGCCATGGCTACACCTTC
CASSQDWGAGSHGYTF
>TRBJ2-1|TRBV10-3|TRBD1|-
TGTGCCATCAGTGCAGCTCCGGGACAGGGTATCAGTGAGCAGTTCTTC
CAISAAPGQGISEQFF
>TRBJ1-2|TRBV7-2|-|-
TGTGCCAGCAGCTTAGCTCCCCCGGGGCGAAGGGGCTACACCTTC
CASSLAPPGRRGYTF
>TRBJ1-3|TRBV6-1|TRBD1|few
TGTGCCAGCCTATTGGGACAGTTCTCTGGAAACACCATATATTTT
CASLLGQFSGNTIYF
>TRBJ2-3|TRBV6-1|TRBD2|many
TGTGCCAGCAGTGAAGATAAAGGACTAGCGGCAGATACGCAGTATTTT
CASSEDKGLAADTQYF
>TRBJ2-1|TRBV6-1|TRBD2|many
TGTGCCAGCAGTGAAGGACTAGCGGAGCCCCAGTTCTTC
CASSEGLAEPQFF